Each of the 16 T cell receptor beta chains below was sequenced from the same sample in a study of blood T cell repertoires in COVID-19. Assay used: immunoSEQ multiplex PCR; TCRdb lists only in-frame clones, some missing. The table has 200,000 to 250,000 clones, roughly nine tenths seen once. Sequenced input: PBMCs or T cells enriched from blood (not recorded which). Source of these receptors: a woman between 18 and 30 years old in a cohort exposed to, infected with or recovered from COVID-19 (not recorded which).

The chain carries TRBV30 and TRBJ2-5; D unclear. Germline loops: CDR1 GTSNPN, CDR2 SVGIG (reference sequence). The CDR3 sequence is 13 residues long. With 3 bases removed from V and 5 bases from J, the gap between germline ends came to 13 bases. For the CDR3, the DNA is TGTGCCTGGAGACACTATGCCGCTGAGACCCAGTACTTC. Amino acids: CAWRHYAAETQYF.

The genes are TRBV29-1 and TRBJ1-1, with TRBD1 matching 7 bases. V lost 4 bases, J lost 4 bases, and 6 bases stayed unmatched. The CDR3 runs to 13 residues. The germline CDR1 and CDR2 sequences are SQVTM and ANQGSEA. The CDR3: CSVVTGVRTEAFF. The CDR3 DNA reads TGCAGCGTTGTCACAGGGGTTCGCACTGAAGCTTTCTTT.

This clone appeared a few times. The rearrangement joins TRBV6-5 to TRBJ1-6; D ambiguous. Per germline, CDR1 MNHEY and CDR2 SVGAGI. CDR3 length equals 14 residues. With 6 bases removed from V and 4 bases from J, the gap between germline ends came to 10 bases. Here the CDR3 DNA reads TGTGCCAGCAGCCCCGAGTGGTATAATTCACCCCTCCACTTT. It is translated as CASSPEWYNSPLHF.

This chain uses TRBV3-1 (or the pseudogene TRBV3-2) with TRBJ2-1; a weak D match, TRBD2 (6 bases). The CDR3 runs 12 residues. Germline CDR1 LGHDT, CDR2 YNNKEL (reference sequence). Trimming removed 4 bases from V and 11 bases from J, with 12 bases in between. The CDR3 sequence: CASSLGAGQQFF. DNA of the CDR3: TGTGCCAGCAGCCTCGGAGCGGGTCAGCAGTTCTTC.

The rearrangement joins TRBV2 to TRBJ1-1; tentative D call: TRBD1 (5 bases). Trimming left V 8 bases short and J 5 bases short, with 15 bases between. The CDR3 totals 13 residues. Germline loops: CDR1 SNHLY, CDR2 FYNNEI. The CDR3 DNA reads TGTGCCAGCGAACTTCAGGGAAGGACTGAAGCTTTCTTT. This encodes CASELQGRTEAFF.

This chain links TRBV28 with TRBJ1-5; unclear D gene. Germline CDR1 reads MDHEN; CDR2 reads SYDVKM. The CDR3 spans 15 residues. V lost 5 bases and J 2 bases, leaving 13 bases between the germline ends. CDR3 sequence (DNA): TGTGCCAGCAGTACTGGGCCTTTGGGCAATCAGCCCCAGCATTTT. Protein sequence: CASSTGPLGNQPQHF.

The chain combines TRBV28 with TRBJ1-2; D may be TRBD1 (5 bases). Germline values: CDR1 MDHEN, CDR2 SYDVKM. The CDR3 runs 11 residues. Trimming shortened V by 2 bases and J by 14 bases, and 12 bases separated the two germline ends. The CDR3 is CASSLDRERTF. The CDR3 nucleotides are TGTGCCAGCAGTTTAGACAGAGAAAGGACCTTC.

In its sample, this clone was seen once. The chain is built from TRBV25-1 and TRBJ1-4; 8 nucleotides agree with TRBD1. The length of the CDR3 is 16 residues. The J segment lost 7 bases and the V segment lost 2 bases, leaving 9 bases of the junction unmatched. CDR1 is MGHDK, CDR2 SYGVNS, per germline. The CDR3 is CASSERGGTGGEKLFF. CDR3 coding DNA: TGTGCCAGCAGTGAAAGGGGAGGGACAGGAGGTGAAAAACTGTTTTTT.

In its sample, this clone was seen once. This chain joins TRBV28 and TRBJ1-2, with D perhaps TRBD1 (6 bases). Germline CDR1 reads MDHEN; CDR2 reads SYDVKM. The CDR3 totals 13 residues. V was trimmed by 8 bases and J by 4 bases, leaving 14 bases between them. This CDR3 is CASGEGQRYGYTF. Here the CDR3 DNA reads TGTGCCAGCGGAGAAGGACAGCGCTATGGCTACACCTTC.

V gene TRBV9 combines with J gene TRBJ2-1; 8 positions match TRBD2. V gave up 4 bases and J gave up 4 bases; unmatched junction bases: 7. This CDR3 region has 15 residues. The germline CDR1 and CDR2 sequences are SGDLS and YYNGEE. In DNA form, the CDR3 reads TGTGCCAGCAGCATTACTAGCGGCCTTTACAATGAGCAGTTCTTC. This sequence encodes CASSITSGLYNEQFF.

The CDR3 coding sequence is TGTGCCAGCAGCAAGGGCTCGGGCGGGGCCACTCACACCGGGGAGCTGTTTTTT. Translated, it gives CASSKGSGGATHTGELFF. The chain has TRBV5-4 and TRBJ2-2; D possibly corresponds to TRBD2 (6 bases). The CDR3 extends over 18 amino acids. V was cut by 4 bases and J by 3 bases, with 22 bases left in between. Germline V lookup: CDR1 SGHNT, CDR2 YYREEE (reference sequence).

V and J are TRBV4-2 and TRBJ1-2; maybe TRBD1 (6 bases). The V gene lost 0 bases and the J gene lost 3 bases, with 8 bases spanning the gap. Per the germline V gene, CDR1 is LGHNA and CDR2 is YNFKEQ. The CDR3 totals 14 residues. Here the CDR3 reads CASSQDRGDYGYTF. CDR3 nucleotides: TGTGCCAGCAGCCAAGACAGGGGTGACTATGGCTACACCTTC.

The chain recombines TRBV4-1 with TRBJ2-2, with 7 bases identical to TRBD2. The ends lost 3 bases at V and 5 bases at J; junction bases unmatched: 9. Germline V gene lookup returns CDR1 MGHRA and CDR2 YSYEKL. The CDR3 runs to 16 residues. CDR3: CASSHTLAEYTGELFF. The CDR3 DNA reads TGCGCCAGCAGCCACACGCTAGCGGAATATACCGGGGAGCTGTTTTTT.

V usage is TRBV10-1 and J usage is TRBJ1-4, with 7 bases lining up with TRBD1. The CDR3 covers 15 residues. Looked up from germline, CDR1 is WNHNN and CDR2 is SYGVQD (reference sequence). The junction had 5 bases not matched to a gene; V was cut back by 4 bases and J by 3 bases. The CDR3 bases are TGCGCCAGCAGTGCCCGGGACAGCCCTAATGAAAAACTGTTTTTT. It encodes CASSARDSPNEKLFF.

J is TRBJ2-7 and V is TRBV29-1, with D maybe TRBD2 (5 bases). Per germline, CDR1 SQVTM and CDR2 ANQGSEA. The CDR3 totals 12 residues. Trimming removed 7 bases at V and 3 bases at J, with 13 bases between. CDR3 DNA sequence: TGCAGCGCCCGGGCCGCGGGCTACGAGCAGTACTTC. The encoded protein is CSARAAGYEQYF.

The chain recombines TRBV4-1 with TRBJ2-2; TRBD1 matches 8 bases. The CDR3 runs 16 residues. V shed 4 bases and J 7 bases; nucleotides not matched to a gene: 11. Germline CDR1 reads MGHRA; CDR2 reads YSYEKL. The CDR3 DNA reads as TGCGCCAGCAGCCGGGACCAGGGGGCGGTGGTCGGGGAGCTGTTTTTT. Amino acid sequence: CASSRDQGAVVGELFF.